This T cell receptor beta chain was captured in a study of OX40 agonist ivuxolimab in advanced cancers. As concerns this clone: No antigen is known for it.

Sequencing used immunoSEQ multiplex PCR; TCRdb keeps in-frame clones, though not all of them. The sample contains approximately 70,000 clones, roughly 80% of which appear only once. The germline gives CDR1 ENHRY, CDR2 SYGVKD. The CDR3 is made up of 15 amino acids. V was cut by 10 bases and J by 2 bases, with 19 bases left in between. General study findings and limits: Some patients without response likewise showed low normalized clonal expansion.

This clonotype originated in an adult with an advanced solid tumor such as melanoma, head and neck, liver or kidney cancer. V is TRBV10-3 and J is TRBJ2-3, with D possibly TRBD1 on 7 matching bases. The sequences come from CD4+ or CD8+ T cells sorted from blood, collected in a trial of the OX40 agonist ivuxolimab. The CDR3 loop is CATASEGAATDTQYF. DNA for the CDR3: TGTGCCACCGCCTCGGAGGGGGCTGCCACAGATACGCAGTATTTT.